The clone carrying this T cell receptor (beta chain) was seen a handful of times. Antigen unknown. Clones were read by immunoSEQ multiplex PCR, and TCRdb kept only the in-frame ones, dropping some. The sample lists approximately 11,000 clones; approximately 51% were seen once. The entry originates in a study of T cell clonotyping in hematopoietic cell transplantation. Study-level points and caveats: Few recipient clonotypes overlapped donors; over 95% were de novo at given depth. After transplant, recipient diversity fell while pathologically expanded clonotypes grew through day 180.

Sequenced here: peripheral blood mononuclear cells, sampled 100 days after allogeneic stem cell transplant. The clonotype was recovered from a female patient between 50 and 60 years old who had an allogeneic stem cell transplant from an unrelated donor, so the T cells may come from the graft donor. Some clones in this sample may be carry-over from other donors' samples.

The CDR3 DNA reads as TGTGCCAGCAGCCTAGGTCTGGGTGAGCAGTTCTTC. Residues: CASSLGLGEQFF. The chain has TRBV28 and TRBJ2-1, with D unclear. CDR3 size: 12 residues. CDR1 is MDHEN and CDR2 is SYDVKM in the germline V gene. Trimming took 6 bases from V and 9 from J, leaving 12 bases between them.